These 10 T cell receptor beta chains came from one sample sequenced in a study of beta chain features in type 1 diabetes. Every bit of the isolated RNA underwent reverse transcription, so sequencing read expressed TCRB transcripts. Profiling relied on immunoSEQ multiplex PCR, and the TCRdb table lists in-frame clones only, not all of them. The sample lists over 150,000 clones, about 7.3% occurring once. The sample taken for sequencing was central memory CD4+ T cells from blood. The receptors originated from a man aged 18 to 30 in good health.

This clone was observed at least ten times. One end of the junction fails to match germline, which may point to a read error. For the CDR3, the DNA is TGTGCCAGCAGCTGGGATCTCGGACTAGCGGGGGTCGTCTTC. Translating it yields CASSWDLGLAGVVF. This chain joins TRBV5-4 and TRBJ2-7; 13 bases are a match to TRBD2. The CDR3 sequence is 14 residues long. Germline CDR1 reads SGHNT; CDR2 reads YYREEE (reference sequence).

This rearrangement joins TRBV6-1 to TRBJ1-2; TRBD1 agrees at 9 bases. Germline trimming cut 7 bases from V and 7 bases from J; bases unmatched to any gene: 13. The CDR3 is 15 amino acids. CDR1 MNHNS and CDR2 SASEGT come from the germline V gene. The CDR3 loop reads CASIRSFGTGRGYTF. In DNA form, the CDR3 reads TGTGCCAGCATTCGGTCGTTCGGGACAGGGCGTGGCTACACCTTC.

This clone showed up many times. This sequence joins TRBV18 and TRBJ2-1; TRBD2 is a possible D gene (5 bases). V was cut by 3 bases and J by 9 bases, with 15 bases left in between. The CDR3 runs to 14 residues. Germline V gene sequence: CDR1 KGHSH, CDR2 LQKENI. CDR3 in amino acids: CASSPGGELGEQFF. The CDR3, as DNA: TGTGCCAGCTCACCCGGAGGAGAACTAGGTGAGCAGTTCTTC.

This clone has more than one count but fewer than ten. The rearrangement joins TRBV4-2 to TRBJ2-3; D possibly corresponds to TRBD1 (5 bases). V was cut by 4 bases and J by 0 bases, with 11 bases left in between. This CDR3 has 15 amino acids. Germline CDR1 reads LGHNA; CDR2 reads YNFKEQ. CDR3 coding DNA: TGTGCCAGCAGCCGGACAAAGGCTAGCACAGATACGCAGTATTTT. Protein: CASSRTKASTDTQYF.

This chain uses TRBV4-2 with TRBJ1-2; 10 bases map to TRBD1. V was clipped by 3 bases and J by 7 bases; unmatched bases: 5. This CDR3 contains 14 residues. Germline V gene lookup returns CDR1 LGHNA and CDR2 YNFKEQ. CDR3 residues: CASSHWDRGAGYTF. DNA for the CDR3: TGTGCCAGCAGCCATTGGGACAGGGGCGCTGGCTACACCTTC.

The chain employs TRBV19 and TRBJ1-2, with D possibly TRBD1 on 6 matching bases. V was pared by 7 bases and J by 4 bases, with 19 bases between. This CDR3 region has 15 residues. Germline V gives CDR1 LNHDA, CDR2 SQIVND (reference sequence). CDR3 amino acids: CASNPTGISTYGYTF. DNA for the CDR3: TGTGCCAGTAACCCTACAGGGATTTCGACCTATGGCTACACCTTC.

This clone was recorded a few times. The rearrangement joins TRBV27 to TRBJ2-5, with D perhaps TRBD1 (6 bases). In germline, CDR1 is MNHEY, CDR2 SMNVEV (reference sequence). V lost 2 bases, J lost 4 bases, and 11 bases lay in between. The CDR3 is made up of 14 amino acids. The CDR3 here is CASSLLGQRETQYF. DNA of the CDR3: TGTGCCAGCAGTTTACTCGGACAGAGAGAGACCCAGTACTTC.

V gene TRBV29-1 combines with J gene TRBJ2-5; 11 bases fit TRBD1. The tail of the sequence fits TRBJ2-7 better, so the J call may be wrong. From germline, CDR1 is SQVTM and CDR2 ANQGSEA. The CDR3 sequence is 16 residues long. Here the CDR3 DNA reads TGCAGCGTTGGGGGCTCCGGGACAGGGGGAACAGACGAGCAGTACTTC. Protein: CSVGGSGTGGTDEQYF.

This clone was counted at least ten times. The gene calls are TRBV2 and TRBJ1-4; D is ambiguous. Between the trimmed V and J ends, which lost 8 bases and 6 bases, there was a span of 13 bases. Germline V gene data show CDR1 as SNHLY and CDR2 as FYNNEI. The CDR3 is 13 amino acids. Here the CDR3 DNA reads TGTGCCAGCCGACTAAGAAGGGATGAAAAACTGTTTTTT. Translating it yields CASRLRRDEKLFF.

This sequence joins TRBV4-1 and TRBJ2-1, with D maybe TRBD2 (7 bases). The V and J ends lost 2 bases and 12 bases respectively, with 23 bases between them. CDR1 and CDR2 (germline): MGHRA, YSYEKL. The CDR3 extends over 16 amino acids. The CDR3 sequence is CASSQLRGQGVGGQFF. The CDR3 nucleotides are TGCGCCAGCAGCCAACTGCGGGGGCAAGGGGTTGGGGGGCAGTTCTTC.